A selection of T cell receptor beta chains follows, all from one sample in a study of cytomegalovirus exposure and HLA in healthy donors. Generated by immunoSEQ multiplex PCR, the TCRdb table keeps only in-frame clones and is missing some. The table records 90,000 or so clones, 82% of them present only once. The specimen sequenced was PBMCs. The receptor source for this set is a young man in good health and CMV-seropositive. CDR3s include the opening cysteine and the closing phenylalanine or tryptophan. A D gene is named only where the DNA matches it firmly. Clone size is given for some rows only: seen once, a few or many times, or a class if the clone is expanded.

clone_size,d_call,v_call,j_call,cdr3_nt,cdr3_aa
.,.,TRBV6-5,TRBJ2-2,TGTGCCAGCAGCCTAGCTAGCGGGGAGCTGTTTTTT,CASSLASGELFF
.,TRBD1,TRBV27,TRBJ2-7,TGTGCCAGCTCGACGGGACAGGGGATTTCCTACGAGCAGTACTTC,CASSTGQGISYEQYF
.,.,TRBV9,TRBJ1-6,TGTGCCAGCAGCGTAGAACCCCGAGATGATTCACCCCTCCACTTT,CASSVEPRDDSPLHF
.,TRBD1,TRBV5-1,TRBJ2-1,TGCGCCAGCAGCCAGGACAGGGGTGGGAATGAGCAGTTCTTC,CASSQDRGGNEQFF
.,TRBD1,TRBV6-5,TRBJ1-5,TGTGCCAGCAGTGGACAGGGGGCGGCTCAGCCCCAGCATTTT,CASSGQGAAQPQHF
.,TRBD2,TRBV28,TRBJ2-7,TGTGCCAGCGGGCGTGGGGGGGTTTACGAGCAGTACTTC,CASGRGGVYEQYF
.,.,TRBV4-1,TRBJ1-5,TGCGCCAGCAGCCAAGCCGACAGCAGGGCCACTCCGGCGGGGCAGCCCCAGCATTTT,CASSQADSRATPAGQPQHF
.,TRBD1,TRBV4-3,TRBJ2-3,TGCGCCAGCAGCCAAGCACTGGGACAGGGGGCAGATACGCAGTATTTT,CASSQALGQGADTQYF
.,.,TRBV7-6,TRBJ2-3,TGTGCCAGCAGCTATAGGGACTCCTACACAGATACGCAGTATTTT,CASSYRDSYTDTQYF
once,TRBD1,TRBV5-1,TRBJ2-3,TGCGCCAGCAGCGTAACAGGGGCCCCTCTTACAGATACGCAGTATTTT,CASSVTGAPLTDTQYF
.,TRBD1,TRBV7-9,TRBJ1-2,TGTTCCAGCAGGTCTGACAGGGTTGGCTACACCTTC,CSSRSDRVGYTF
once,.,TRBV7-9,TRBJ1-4,TGTGCCTCCGGGCAGGGCCTTAATGAAAAACTGTTTTTT,CASGQGLNEKLFF
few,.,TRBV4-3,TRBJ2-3,TGCGCCAGCAGCCAATCAGGGGCGCTGGGGGAAAATACGCAGTATTTT,CASSQSGALGENTQYF
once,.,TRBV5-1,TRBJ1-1,TGCGCCAGCAGCTCGGCAGGGGCTGGGTCTGAAGCTTTCTTT,CASSSAGAGSEAFF
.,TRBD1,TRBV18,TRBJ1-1,TGTGCCAGCTCACCGGACAGGGCTGCCACTGAAGCTTTCTTT,CASSPDRAATEAFF
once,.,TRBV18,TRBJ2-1,TGTGCCAGCTCACCCTCACTAGACAGGCCCAATGAGCAGTTCTTC,CASSPSLDRPNEQFF
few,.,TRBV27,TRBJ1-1,TGTGCCAGCAGTGGGGGGGCCGTGGGCACTGAAGCTTTCTTT,CASSGGAVGTEAFF
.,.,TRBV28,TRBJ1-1,TGTGCCAGCACCCTCACCCAGGGCAACACTGAAGCTTTCTTT,CASTLTQGNTEAFF
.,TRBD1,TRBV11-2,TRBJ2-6,TGTGCCAGCTTGCTCGGGACAGGACCTTGGGGGGCCAACGTCCTGACTTTC,CASLLGTGPWGANVLTF
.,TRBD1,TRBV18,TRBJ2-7,TGTGCCAGCTCCACGACAGGGTTGGACGAGCAGTACTTC,CASSTTGLDEQYF
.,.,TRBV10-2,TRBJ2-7,TGCGCCAGCAGAGGAGTCAGGGGCAGCTCCTACGAGCAGTACTTC,CASRGVRGSSYEQYF
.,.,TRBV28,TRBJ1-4,TGTGCCAGCAGTCCCCCCGGGGGGACTGAAAAACTGTTTTTT,CASSPPGGTEKLFF
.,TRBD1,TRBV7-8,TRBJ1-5,TGTGCCAGCAGCTTAGCCGGGACAGGGATAAATTACCGATCGGGGGCCCAGCATTTT,CASSLAGTGINYRSGAQHF
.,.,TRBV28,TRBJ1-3,TGTGCCAGCAGTTCTTACTCTGGAAACACCATATATTTT,CASSSYSGNTIYF
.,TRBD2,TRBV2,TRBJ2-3,TGTGCCAGCAGTGAATCAGGGAGGGCAGATACGCAGTATTTT,CASSESGRADTQYF
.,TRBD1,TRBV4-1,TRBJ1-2,TGCGCCAGCAGCCAGGACAGGGGGGCCTATGGCTACACCTTC,CASSQDRGAYGYTF
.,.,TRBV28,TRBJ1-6,TGTGCCAGCAGTTCACCGGGAACACTTAATTCACCCCTCCACTTT,CASSSPGTLNSPLHF
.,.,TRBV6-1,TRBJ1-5,TGTGCCAGCAGTGAACTAGACCGACAGCCCCAGCATTTT,CASSELDRQPQHF
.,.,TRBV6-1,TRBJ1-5,TGTGCCAGCAATTTCCCCGGGGGGGACCAGCCCCAGCATTTT,CASNFPGGDQPQHF
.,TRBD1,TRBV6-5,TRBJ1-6,TGTGCCAGCAGTTCTCCAGGGGGCAGGGGCCCCCTCCACTTT,CASSSPGGRGPLHF
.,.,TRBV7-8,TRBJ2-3,TGTGCCAGCAGCACGAGAACAGATACGCAGTATTTT,CASSTRTDTQYF
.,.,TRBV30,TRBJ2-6,TGTGCCTGGAGTGTCCCTCCTGGGGCCAACGTCCTGACTTTC,CAWSVPPGANVLTF
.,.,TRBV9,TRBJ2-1,TGTGCCAGCAGCCGGGACTCGACCTACAATGAGCAGTTCTTC,CASSRDSTYNEQFF
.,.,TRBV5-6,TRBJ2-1,TGTGCCAGCAGCTTGGCCTACCCGAGCTCCTACAATGAGCAGTTCTTC,CASSLAYPSSYNEQFF
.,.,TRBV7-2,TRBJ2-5,TGTGCCAGCAGCACCCAAGCAGACATACAAGAGACCCAGTACTTC,CASSTQADIQETQYF